A selection of T cell receptor beta chains follows, all from one sample in a study of cytomegalovirus exposure and HLA in healthy donors. Assay: immunoSEQ multiplex PCR; the TCRdb copy retains only in-frame clones and omits some. This sample has 110,000 to 150,000 clones, with roughly 71% found just once. The sequenced sample consisted of PBMCs. The source is a man between 25 and 39 years old in good health and CMV-seronegative. CDR3s include the opening cysteine and the closing phenylalanine or tryptophan. D genes are given only for firm matches.

j_call d_call v_call cdr3_aa
TRBJ2-7 - TRBV15 CATSRDYVSQGWLYF
TRBJ2-7 TRBD2 TRBV6-1 CASNRARGGAEQYF
TRBJ2-2 TRBD2 TRBV19 CASGLAGTGELFF
TRBJ1-3 - TRBV6-1 CASGGVGSGNTIYF
TRBJ2-6 TRBD2 TRBV30 CAWSVLAGSSGANGLTF
TRBJ1-2 TRBD1 TRBV29-1 CSVEGTGGYGYTF
TRBJ2-1 TRBD2 TRBV5-1 CASSSRLAGANEQFF
TRBJ2-2 - TRBV7-2 CASSSRATGELFF
TRBJ1-1 - TRBV5-1 CASSKGTAAGAFF
TRBJ2-7 TRBD1 TRBV7-2 CASSSSGTGGIEQYF
TRBJ2-1 TRBD2 TRBV7-2 CASSSKAGGHLFSYNEQFF
TRBJ2-3 TRBD2 TRBV19 CASSRTARTSGPTDTQYF
TRBJ2-5 - TRBV18 CASSPPSPRQETQYF
TRBJ1-5 TRBD1 TRBV28 CASRVDRVSYQPQHF
TRBJ2-2 - TRBV6-4 CASSTENTGELFF
TRBJ1-2 - TRBV7-2 CASSLTSWGYTF
TRBJ2-2 - TRBV30 CAWSVTVNTGELFF
TRBJ2-2 - TRBV9 CAGSVTGQGPTGELFF
TRBJ2-1 - TRBV4-1 CASSQEQGVDNEQFF
TRBJ2-7 - TRBV7-6 CASSKRQADEQYF
TRBJ2-2 TRBD2 TRBV5-1 CASSLEGSGAANTGELFF
TRBJ2-6 TRBD1 TRBV5-1 CASSLGTGPAPGANVLTF
TRBJ2-3 - TRBV7-3 CASSPRGQTTSTDTQYF
TRBJ1-6 - TRBV6-1 CATSGSSYNSPLHF
TRBJ1-5 - TRBV19 CASSRGGNQPQHF
TRBJ2-7 - TRBV7-2 CASSLGGGGGYEQYF
TRBJ1-5 - TRBV2 CASGGNNQPQHF
TRBJ2-6 - TRBV5-1 CASSLGQTSSGANGLTF
TRBJ1-5 - TRBV7-2 CASSFGGDQPQHF
TRBJ1-5 TRBD1 TRBV30 CAWSAWDRGQDQPQHF
TRBJ2-5 TRBD2 TRBV7-8 CASSLGLAGGVMETQYF
TRBJ2-1 TRBD1 TRBV7-9 CASSPEGDRGRNEQFF
TRBJ2-7 TRBD2 TRBV6-1 CAKRGKRYEQYF
TRBJ1-2 TRBD1 TRBV2 CASSEAGTGGTYGYTF
TRBJ2-1 TRBD2 TRBV5-1 CASSLRGGQVDEQFF
TRBJ2-7 - TRBV7-8 CASSHGVYEQYF
TRBJ2-7 TRBD1 TRBV2 CASSRRQGSYEQYF
TRBJ2-6 TRBD2 TRBV7-9 CASSLVGRGPGANVLTF
TRBJ1-2 - TRBV11-2 CASSPQRGIGAGYTF
TRBJ1-1 TRBD1 TRBV7-8 CASSLGQGIEAFF
TRBJ2-1 - TRBV30 CAWSVMGGAQQFF
TRBJ2-1 TRBD2 TRBV7-9 CASSLLRGGNNEQFF
TRBJ2-7 - TRBV25-1 CASVEELTREQYF
TRBJ2-1 - TRBV29-1 CSVEDQDKEQFF
TRBJ1-5 - TRBV28 CASTTQNNQPQHF
TRBJ2-7 TRBD2 TRBV19 CASRGGPRNEQYF
TRBJ2-2 - TRBV21-1 CASSKGGVGGNRAGELFF
TRBJ2-3 - TRBV7-9 CSSSFTSSASTDTQYF
TRBJ2-1 TRBD2 TRBV19 CASSIDPGGDYNEQFF
TRBJ2-7 - TRBV5-1 CASSPRLLADEQYF
TRBJ2-5 TRBD1 TRBV27 CASSGQGEETQYF
TRBJ2-3 TRBD1 TRBV7-9 CASSFWTGSTDTQYF
TRBJ1-2 - TRBV6-5 CASSYLQGTYGYTF
TRBJ2-1 TRBD2 TRBV9 CASSVRLAGGPNEQFF
TRBJ2-5 - TRBV7-3 CASSLGGLEETQYF
TRBJ2-6 TRBD2 TRBV4-1 CASSQGKLRLAGSGANVLTF